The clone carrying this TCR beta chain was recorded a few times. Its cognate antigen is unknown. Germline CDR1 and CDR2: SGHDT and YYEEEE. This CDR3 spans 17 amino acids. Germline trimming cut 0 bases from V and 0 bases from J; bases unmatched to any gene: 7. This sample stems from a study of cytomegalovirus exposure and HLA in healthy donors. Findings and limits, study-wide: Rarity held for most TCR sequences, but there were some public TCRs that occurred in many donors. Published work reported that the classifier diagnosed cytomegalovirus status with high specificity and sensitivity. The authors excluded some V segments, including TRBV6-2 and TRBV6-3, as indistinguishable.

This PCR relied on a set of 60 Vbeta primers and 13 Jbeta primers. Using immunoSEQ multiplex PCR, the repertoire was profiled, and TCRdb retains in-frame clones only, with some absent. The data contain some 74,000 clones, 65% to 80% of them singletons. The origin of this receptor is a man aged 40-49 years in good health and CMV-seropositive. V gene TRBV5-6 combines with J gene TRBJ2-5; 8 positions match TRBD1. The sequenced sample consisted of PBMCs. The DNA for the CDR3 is TGTGCCAGCAGCTTGGCCCGGACAGGGACGTACCAAGAGACCCAGTACTTC. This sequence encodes CASSLARTGTYQETQYF.